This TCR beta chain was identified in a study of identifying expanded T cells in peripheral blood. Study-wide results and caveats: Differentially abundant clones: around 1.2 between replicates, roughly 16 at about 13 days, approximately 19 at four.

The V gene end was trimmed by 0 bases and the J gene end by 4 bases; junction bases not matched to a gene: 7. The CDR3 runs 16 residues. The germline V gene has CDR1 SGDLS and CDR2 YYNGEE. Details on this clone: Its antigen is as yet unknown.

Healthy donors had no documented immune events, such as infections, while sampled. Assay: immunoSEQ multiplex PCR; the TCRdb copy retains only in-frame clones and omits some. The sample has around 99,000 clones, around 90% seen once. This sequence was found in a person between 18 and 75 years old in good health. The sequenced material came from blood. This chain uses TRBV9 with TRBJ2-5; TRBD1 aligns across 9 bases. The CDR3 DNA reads TGTGCCAGCAGCGTAGCGGGACAGGGCAGGCTAGAGACCCAGTACTTC. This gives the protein CASSVAGQGRLETQYF.